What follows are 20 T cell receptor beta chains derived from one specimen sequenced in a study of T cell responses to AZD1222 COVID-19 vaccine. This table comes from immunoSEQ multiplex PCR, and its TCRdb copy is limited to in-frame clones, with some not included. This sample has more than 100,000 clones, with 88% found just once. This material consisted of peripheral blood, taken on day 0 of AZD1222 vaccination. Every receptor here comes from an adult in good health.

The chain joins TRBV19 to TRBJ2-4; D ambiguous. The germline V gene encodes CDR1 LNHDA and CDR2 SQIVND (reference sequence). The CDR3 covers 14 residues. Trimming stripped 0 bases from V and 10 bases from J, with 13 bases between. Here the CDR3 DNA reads TGTGCCAGTAGTATAGATTTCGAGCGACTGATTCAGTACTTC. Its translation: CASSIDFERLIQYF.

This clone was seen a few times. CDR3 sequence reads: CASSSGTSYSYNEQFF. The CDR3 bases are TGTGCCAGCAGCTCCGGGACTAGCTACTCCTACAATGAGCAGTTCTTC. This chain uses TRBV11-3 with TRBJ2-1; the match to TRBD2 covers 9 bases. The V gene's germline CDR1 is SGHNT and CDR2 YENEEA. The CDR3 totals 16 residues. Germline trimming cut 4 bases from V and 0 bases from J; bases unmatched to any gene: 4.

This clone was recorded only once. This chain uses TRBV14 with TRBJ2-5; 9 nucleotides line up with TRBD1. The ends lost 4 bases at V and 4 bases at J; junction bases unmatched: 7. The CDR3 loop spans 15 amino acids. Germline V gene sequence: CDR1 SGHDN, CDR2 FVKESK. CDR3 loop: CASSPRTGARETQYF. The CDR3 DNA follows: TGTGCCAGCAGCCCCCGGACAGGGGCGCGAGAGACCCAGTACTTC.

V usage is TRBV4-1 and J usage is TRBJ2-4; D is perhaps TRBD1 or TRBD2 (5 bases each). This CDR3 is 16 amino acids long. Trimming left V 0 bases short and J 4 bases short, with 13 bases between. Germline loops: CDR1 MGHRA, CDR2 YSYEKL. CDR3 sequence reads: CASSQEAGRVKNIQYF. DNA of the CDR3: TGCGCCAGCAGCCAAGAAGCAGGGCGGGTAAAAAACATTCAGTACTTC.

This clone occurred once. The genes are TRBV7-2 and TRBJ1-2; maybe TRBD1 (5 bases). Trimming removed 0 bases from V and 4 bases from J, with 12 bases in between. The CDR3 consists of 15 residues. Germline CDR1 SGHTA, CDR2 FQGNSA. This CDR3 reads CASSLAGQGGYGYTF. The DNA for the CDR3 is TGTGCCAGCAGCTTAGCTGGGCAGGGAGGCTATGGCTACACCTTC.

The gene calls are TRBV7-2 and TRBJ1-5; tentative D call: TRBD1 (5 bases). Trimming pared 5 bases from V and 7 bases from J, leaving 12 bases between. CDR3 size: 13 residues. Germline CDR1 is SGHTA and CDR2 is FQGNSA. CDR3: CASSRQGPQPQHF. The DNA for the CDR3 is TGTGCCAGCAGCCGGCAGGGTCCCCAGCCCCAGCATTTT.

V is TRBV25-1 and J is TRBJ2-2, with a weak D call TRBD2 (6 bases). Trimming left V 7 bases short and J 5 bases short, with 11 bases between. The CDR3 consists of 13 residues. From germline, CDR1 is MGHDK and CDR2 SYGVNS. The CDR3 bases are TGTGCCAGCACCAGGGCGGGAACCGGGGAGCTGTTTTTT. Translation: CASTRAGTGELFF.

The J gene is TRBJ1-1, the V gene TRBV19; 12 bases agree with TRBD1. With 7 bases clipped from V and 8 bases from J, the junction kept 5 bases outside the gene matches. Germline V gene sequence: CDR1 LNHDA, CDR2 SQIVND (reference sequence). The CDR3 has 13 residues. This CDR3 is CASILGQGAEAFF. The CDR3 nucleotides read TGTGCCAGTATCCTGGGACAGGGGGCGGAAGCTTTCTTT.

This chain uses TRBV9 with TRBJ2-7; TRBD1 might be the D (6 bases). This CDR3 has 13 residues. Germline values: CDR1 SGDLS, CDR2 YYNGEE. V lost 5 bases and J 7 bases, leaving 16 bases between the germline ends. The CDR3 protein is CASSTDRTREQYF. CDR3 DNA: TGTGCCAGCAGTACGGACAGAACCCGAGAGCAGTACTTC.

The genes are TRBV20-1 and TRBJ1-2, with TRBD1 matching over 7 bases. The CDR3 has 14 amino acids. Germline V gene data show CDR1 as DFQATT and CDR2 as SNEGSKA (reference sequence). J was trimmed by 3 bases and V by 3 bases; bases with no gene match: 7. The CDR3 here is CSASPQGTDYGYTF. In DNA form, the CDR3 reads TGCAGTGCTAGTCCCCAGGGGACAGACTATGGCTACACCTTC.

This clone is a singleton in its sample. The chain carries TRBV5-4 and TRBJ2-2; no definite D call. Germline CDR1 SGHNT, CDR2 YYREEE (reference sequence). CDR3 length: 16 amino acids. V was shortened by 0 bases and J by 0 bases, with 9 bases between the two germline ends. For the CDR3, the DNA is TGTGCCAGCAGCTTGGGTCCGACCGCGAACACCGGGGAGCTGTTTTTT. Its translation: CASSLGPTANTGELFF.

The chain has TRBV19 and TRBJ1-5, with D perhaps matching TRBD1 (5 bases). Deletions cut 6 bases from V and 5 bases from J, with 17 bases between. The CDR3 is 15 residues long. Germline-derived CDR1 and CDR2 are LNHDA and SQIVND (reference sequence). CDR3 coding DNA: TGTGCCAGTAGGTTCGAGGGACGGGATGATCAGCCCCAGCATTTT. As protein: CASRFEGRDDQPQHF.

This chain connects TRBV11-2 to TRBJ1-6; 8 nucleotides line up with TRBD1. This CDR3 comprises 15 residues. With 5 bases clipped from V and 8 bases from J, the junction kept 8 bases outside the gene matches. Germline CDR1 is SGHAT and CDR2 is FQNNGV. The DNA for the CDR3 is TGTGCCAGCAGCACATACAGGGGGATGGATTCACCCCTCCACTTT. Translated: CASSTYRGMDSPLHF.

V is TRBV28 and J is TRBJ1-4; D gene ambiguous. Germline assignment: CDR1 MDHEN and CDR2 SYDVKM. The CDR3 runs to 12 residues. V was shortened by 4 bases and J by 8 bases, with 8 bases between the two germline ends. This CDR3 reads CASSSGLEKLFF. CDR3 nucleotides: TGTGCCAGCAGTTCCGGTCTCGAAAAACTGTTTTTT.

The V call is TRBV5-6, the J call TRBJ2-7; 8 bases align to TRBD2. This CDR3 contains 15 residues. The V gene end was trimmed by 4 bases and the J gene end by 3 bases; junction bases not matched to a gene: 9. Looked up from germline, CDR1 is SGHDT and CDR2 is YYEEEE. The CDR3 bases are TGTGCCAGCAGCCGGGCCCGGGAGGGGATCTACGAGCAGTACTTC. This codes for CASSRAREGIYEQYF.

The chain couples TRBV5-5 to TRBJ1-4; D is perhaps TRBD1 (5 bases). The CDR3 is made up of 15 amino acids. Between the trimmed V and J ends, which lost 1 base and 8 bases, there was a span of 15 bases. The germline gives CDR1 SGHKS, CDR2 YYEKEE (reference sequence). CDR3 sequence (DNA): TGTGCCAGCAGCTTGAGCGGCGGGGGGGACGAAAAACTGTTTTTT. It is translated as CASSLSGGGDEKLFF. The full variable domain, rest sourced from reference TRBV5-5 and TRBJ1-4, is DAGVTQSPTHLIKTRGQQVTLRCSPISGHKSVSWYQQVLGQGPQFIFQYYEKEERGRGNFPDRFSARQFPNYSSELNVNALLLGDSALYLCASSLSGGGDEKLFFGSGTQLSVL.

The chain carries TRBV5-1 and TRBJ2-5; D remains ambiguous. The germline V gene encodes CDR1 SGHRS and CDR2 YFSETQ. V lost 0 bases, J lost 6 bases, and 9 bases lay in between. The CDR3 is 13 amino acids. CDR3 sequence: CASSLASDKTQYF. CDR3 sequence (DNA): TGCGCCAGCAGCTTGGCCAGCGACAAGACCCAGTACTTC.

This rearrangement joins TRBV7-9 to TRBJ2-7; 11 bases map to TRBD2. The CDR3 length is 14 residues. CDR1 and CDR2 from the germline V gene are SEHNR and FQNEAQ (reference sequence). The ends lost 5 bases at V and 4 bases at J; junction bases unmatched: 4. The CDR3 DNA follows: TGTGCCAGCAGCACAACTAGCGGGAGTTACGAGCAGTACTTC. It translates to CASSTTSGSYEQYF.

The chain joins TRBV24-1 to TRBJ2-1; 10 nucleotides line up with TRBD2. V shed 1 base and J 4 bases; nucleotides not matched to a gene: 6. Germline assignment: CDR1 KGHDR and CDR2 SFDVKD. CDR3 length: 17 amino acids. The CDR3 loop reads CATSDLASGREYNEQFF. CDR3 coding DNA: TGTGCCACCAGTGATTTAGCTAGCGGGAGAGAGTACAATGAGCAGTTCTTC.

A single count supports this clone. The CDR3 DNA follows: TGTGCCAGCAGTTACTCGAGCCAGGGGTACGGCTACACCTTC. Its translation: CASSYSSQGYGYTF. This chain uses TRBV6-5 with TRBJ1-2, with a weak D call TRBD1 (6 bases). Germline V gene sequence: CDR1 MNHEY, CDR2 SVGAGI. The CDR3 runs 14 residues. Trimming took off 0 bases at V and 8 bases at J, with 13 bases between the two ends.